The 12 T cell receptor beta chains reported below all come from one sample, sequenced in a study of Ad26.COV2.S vaccination and SARS-CoV-2 variants. Regarding treatment: 15 to 20 received Ad26.COV2.S at low or high dose, single or two shots; roughly 5 received placebo; per-sample allocation not given. Collection of the samples took place on day 63 after the first injection of vaccine or placebo. Repertoires were generated with immunoSEQ multiplex PCR, while TCRdb's copy carries only in-frame clones and drops some. The sample yields about 480,000 clones, around 88% seen once. This specimen consisted of peripheral blood, obtained in a trial of Ad26.COV2.S vaccine versus placebo. These receptors all stem from a person between 18 and 65 years old who received the Ad26.COV2.S COVID-19 vaccine or a placebo.

This chain connects TRBV7-2 to TRBJ2-3; tentative D call: TRBD2 (6 bases). The V and J ends lost 4 bases and 2 bases respectively, with 19 bases between them. Germline CDR1 is SGHTA and CDR2 is FQGNSA. CDR3 length: 17 amino acids. CDR3 loop: CASSSTLSGPVTDTQYF. The CDR3 DNA is TGTGCCAGCAGCTCCACTCTCAGCGGGCCGGTCACAGATACGCAGTATTTT.

This chain links TRBV7-2 with TRBJ2-5, with D perhaps matching TRBD1 (5 bases). Looked up from germline, CDR1 is SGHTA and CDR2 is FQGNSA. CDR3 size: 17 residues. Between the trimmed V and J ends, which lost 5 bases and 0 bases, there was a span of 19 bases. The CDR3 loop reads CASSPKPRAPNQETQYF. As DNA, the CDR3 is TGTGCCAGCAGCCCGAAACCCAGGGCCCCGAACCAAGAGACCCAGTACTTC.

The chain combines TRBV28 with TRBJ1-4; D call uncertain. Germline V CDR1 and CDR2: MDHEN, SYDVKM. V was pared by 2 bases and J by 8 bases, with 12 bases between. The length of the CDR3 is 14 residues. In nucleotides, the CDR3 is TGTGCCAGCAGTTTAGCCTCGACCAGCGAAAAACTGTTTTTT. It is translated as CASSLASTSEKLFF.

The chain uses TRBV14 and TRBJ2-1; 9 bases are shared with TRBD2. V trimming: 0 bases; J trimming: 0 bases; junction bases outside the gene matches: 6. The CDR3 extends over 18 amino acids. Germline CDR1 is SGHDN and CDR2 is FVKESK. The CDR3 DNA follows: TGTGCCAGCAGCCAAGATCCCCGAGCGGGAGGCTCCTACAATGAGCAGTTCTTC. It is translated as CASSQDPRAGGSYNEQFF.

V is TRBV27 and J is TRBJ2-1, with D possibly being TRBD1 or TRBD2 (5 bases each). The CDR3 is made up of 17 amino acids. Trimming took off 6 bases at V and 0 bases at J, with 18 bases between the two ends. The V gene's germline CDR1 is MNHEY and CDR2 SMNVEV (reference sequence). In DNA, the CDR3 is TGTGCCAGCAGCTATGCTGGGGGTCGGAGCTCCTACAATGAGCAGTTCTTC. This sequence encodes CASSYAGGRSSYNEQFF.

This rearrangement joins TRBV19 to TRBJ1-5, with TRBD1 matching 10 bases. Germline CDR1 is LNHDA and CDR2 is SQIVND (reference sequence). CDR3 size: 15 residues. V lost 7 bases and J lost 11; bases outside the gene matches: 14. The CDR3 loop reads CASTLGQGPFRAQHF. In DNA form, the CDR3 reads TGTGCCAGTACCCTGGGACAGGGGCCGTTTAGGGCCCAGCATTTT. The full variable domain, in which reference TRBV19 and TRBJ1-5 provide the parts outside the CDR3, is DGGITQSPKYLFRKEGQNVTLSCEQNLNHDAMYWYRQDPGQGLRLIYYSQIVNDFQKGDIAEGYSVSREKKESFPLTVTSAQKNPTAFYLCASTLGQGPFRAQHFGDGTRLSIL.

The V and J genes are TRBV27 and TRBJ2-2; D ambiguous. V dropped 0 bases and J dropped 6 bases, with 11 bases sitting between them. CDR3 length: 15 amino acids. From germline, CDR1 is MNHEY and CDR2 SMNVEV (reference sequence). CDR3 bases: TGTGCCAGCAGTTTATCGGCGAGCCCACCCGGGGAGCTGTTTTTT. Protein: CASSLSASPPGELFF.

Comments on this clone: The same CDR3 arises from other DNA sequences in this sample as well. The J gene is TRBJ2-6, the V gene TRBV28; TRBD1 or TRBD2 may be the D gene (5 bases each). The CDR3 loop spans 15 amino acids. Per germline, CDR1 MDHEN and CDR2 SYDVKM. V was cut by 2 bases and J by 1 base, with 6 bases left in between. For the CDR3, the DNA is TGTGCCAGCAGTTTAGGGGGTTCTGGGGCCAACGTCCTGACTTTC. It encodes CASSLGGSGANVLTF.

The J gene is TRBJ1-2, the V gene TRBV5-4; 9 positions match TRBD1. The CDR3 has 14 residues. Trimming took 3 bases from V and 8 from J; bases not matched to a gene: 8. Germline CDR1 reads SGHNT; CDR2 reads YYREEE (reference sequence). CDR3 DNA sequence: TGTGCCAGCAGCTCGACCACAGGGGGCATGGGCTACACCTTC. Translation gives CASSSTTGGMGYTF.

The genes are TRBV30 and TRBJ2-7; D gene ambiguous. Trimming removed 4 bases from V and 6 bases from J, with 10 bases in between. Germline V CDR1 and CDR2: GTSNPN, SVGIG (reference sequence). The CDR3 sequence is 11 residues long. The CDR3 nucleotides are TGTGCCTGGACAACCCAGCGCGAGCAGTACTTC. This codes for CAWTTQREQYF.

The V call is TRBV20-1, the J call TRBJ1-3, with a tentative D call TRBD1 (5 bases). CDR3 length equals 11 residues. The V end lost 4 bases, the J end lost 7 bases, and 8 bases lay between the germline ends. Germline V lookup: CDR1 DFQATT, CDR2 SNEGSKA (reference sequence). The CDR3 spells CSAMGGNTIYF. In DNA, the CDR3 is TGCAGTGCTATGGGGGGGAACACCATATATTTT.

This chain links TRBV10-3 with TRBJ1-5; 8 bases align to TRBD1. Germline V CDR1 and CDR2: ENHRY, SYGVKD. The CDR3 runs 12 residues. V was clipped by 10 bases and J by 9 bases; unmatched bases: 8. CDR3 loop: CATGQGPSPQHF. CDR3 DNA: TGTGCCACCGGACAGGGCCCCTCGCCCCAGCATTTT.